What follows describes a single T cell receptor beta chain. Its antigen remains unidentified. The data were taken from a study of graft-versus-host responses after intestinal transplantation. General study points: GvH clones appeared in recipient marrow, some first in ileum or blood.

The data were produced by immunoSEQ multiplex PCR, yet TCRdb's version contains in-frame clones alone and is incomplete. The sample consists of 70,000 to 95,000 clones, 75% to 90% of them appearing once. From germline, CDR1 is SGDLS and CDR2 YYNGEE. Trimming left V 7 bases short and J 5 bases short, with 17 bases between. This CDR3 has 14 residues. The chain couples TRBV9 to TRBJ2-3, with D possibly TRBD2 on 7 matching bases. The input for sequencing was unstimulated CD4+ T cells sorted from spleen or lymph node cells, taken before intestinal transplant. The sequence derives from a human donor who received an intestinal transplant. CDR3 sequence (DNA): TGTGCCAGCGATCGTGGGGGGGCGGGAGATACGCAGTATTTT. This translates into CASDRGGAGDTQYF. Using reference TRBV9 and TRBJ2-3 for the parts outside the CDR3, the full variable domain is DSGVTQTPKHLITATGQRVTLRCSPRSGDLSVYWYQQSLDQGLQFLIQYYNGEERAKGNILERFSAQQFPDLHSELNLSSLELGDSALYFCASDRGGAGDTQYFGPGTRLTVL.